The next 22 T cell receptor beta chains were all read from a single sample in a study of beta chain features in type 1 diabetes (dated 2018 in TCRdb). Receptors were amplified or captured by the immunoSEQ multiplex PCR assay. The High Capacity cDNA Reverse Transcription Kit was used to reverse transcribe all of the isolated RNA, meaning that expressed TCRB transcripts were what got sequenced. TCRdb obtained this table from immuneACCESS and retained in-frame rearrangements with V and J assigned. These tables miss some clones; where compared with another copy, unresolved V genes account for less than half of the shortfall, and the remainder is unexplained. This sample comprises hundreds of thousands of clones, approximately 30% of them detected only once. Almost 0.065% of the sample comes from the top ten. Sequenced sample: naive CD4+ T cells from blood. What the cell subset or site label conveys for this sample: true naive CD4+ T cells. The origin of the receptors is a man between 18 and 29 years old in good health.

The V call is TRBV7-9, the J call TRBJ2-7; possible D gene TRBD2, 5 bases. Germline V gene lookup returns CDR1 SEHNR and CDR2 FQNEAQ (reference sequence). The CDR3 contains 14 residues. V was cut by 1 base and J by 4 bases, with 11 bases left in between. The CDR3 reads CASSLGVAPYEQYF. In DNA form, the CDR3 reads TGTGCCAGCAGCTTAGGAGTAGCGCCATACGAGCAGTACTTC.

The V call is TRBV29-1, the J call TRBJ2-3; no clear D gene. This CDR3 has 14 residues. Trimming removed 3 bases from V and 2 bases from J, with 12 bases in between. The germline CDR1 and CDR2 sequences are SQVTM and ANQGSEA. The CDR3 DNA reads TGCAGCGTTGAGGGCCTTGCCTTCACAGATACGCAGTATTTT. It specifies CSVEGLAFTDTQYF.

This clone turned up a few times. The rearrangement joins TRBV9 to TRBJ2-2; the match to TRBD2 covers 11 bases. J gave up 6 bases and V 0 bases, and 4 bases lay outside the gene matches. Germline V lookup: CDR1 SGDLS, CDR2 YYNGEE. CDR3 size: 16 residues. The CDR3, as DNA: TGTGCCAGCAGCGTAGAACTAGCGGGAGCCGCCGGGGAGCTGTTTTTT. Residues: CASSVELAGAAGELFF.

The chain uses TRBV11-2 and TRBJ2-3, with a possible D match to TRBD2 (7 bases). The length of the CDR3 is 16 residues. V was trimmed by 5 bases and J by 2 bases, leaving 17 bases between them. Per the germline V gene, CDR1 is SGHAT and CDR2 is FQNNGV. CDR3 amino acids: CASSRGAGEPTDTQYF. The CDR3 nucleotides read TGTGCCAGCAGCCGGGGGGCGGGAGAGCCCACAGATACGCAGTATTTT.

The chain combines TRBV30 with TRBJ2-1; D not resolved. From germline, CDR1 is GTSNPN and CDR2 SVGIG (reference sequence). CDR3 length equals 13 residues. The V gene lost 2 bases and the J gene lost 3 bases, with 8 bases spanning the gap. CDR3 in DNA: TGTGCCTGGAGTAGCAGCAACTACAATGAGCAGTTCTTC. Protein: CAWSSSNYNEQFF.

A word on this clone: This same CDR3 is encoded by further DNA sequences in the sample. V and J are TRBV7-2 and TRBJ2-5; 7 bases are shared with TRBD2. The CDR3 sequence is 14 residues long. With 6 bases clipped from V and 1 base from J, the junction kept 5 bases outside the gene matches. Germline V gene sequence: CDR1 SGHTA, CDR2 FQGNSA. The DNA of the CDR3 is TGTGCCAGCAGTTTCACTAGCGTCCAAGAGACCCAGTACTTC. This translates into CASSFTSVQETQYF.

The V call is TRBV7-2, the J call TRBJ2-5, with TRBD2 matching 8 bases. Germline CDR1 reads SGHTA; CDR2 reads FQGNSA. This CDR3 region has 18 residues. Trimming at V came to 2 bases and at J to 5 bases, leaving 16 bases not matched to a gene. The CDR3 DNA reads as TGTGCCAGCAGCTTACGGCCTGCAGCACTAGCGGCTCGGGAGACCCAGTACTTC. It is translated as CASSLRPAALAARETQYF.

This clone turned up a few times. The chain links TRBV18 to TRBJ2-1, with D possibly matching TRBD2 (5 bases). V lost 2 bases, J lost 7 bases, and 15 bases lay in between. This CDR3 spans 15 amino acids. CDR1 KGHSH and CDR2 LQKENI come from the germline V gene. The CDR3 spells CASSPASYRSNEQFF. CDR3 bases: TGTGCCAGCTCACCAGCTAGCTATCGTTCAAATGAGCAGTTCTTC. Full variable domain (remainder filled in from reference TRBV18 and TRBJ2-1): NAGVMQNPRHLVRRRGQEARLRCSPMKGHSHVYWYRQLPEEGLKFMVYLQKENIIDESGMPKERFSAEFPKEGPSILRIQQVVRGDSAAYFCASSPASYRSNEQFFGPGTRLTVL.

This chain links TRBV30 with TRBJ2-3, with a weak D call TRBD2 (6 bases). V was clipped by 5 bases and J by 0 bases, with 12 bases between them. The CDR3 contains 14 residues. CDR1 and CDR2 from the germline V gene are GTSNPN and SVGIG (reference sequence). CDR3 residues: CAWDKGTSTDTQYF. CDR3 sequence (DNA): TGTGCCTGGGACAAGGGGACTAGCACAGATACGCAGTATTTT.

The chain has TRBV30 and TRBJ1-3, with 8 nucleotides matching TRBD1. This CDR3 spans 14 amino acids. Germline lookup yields CDR1 GTSNPN and CDR2 SVGIG (reference sequence). V gave up 5 bases and J gave up 4 bases; unmatched junction bases: 7. The CDR3 region is CAWSKDRGGNTIYF. The CDR3 region has the DNA TGTGCCTGGTCCAAAGACAGGGGAGGAAACACCATATATTTT.

V is TRBV29-1 and J is TRBJ2-1; the match to TRBD2 covers 13 bases. This CDR3 spans 15 amino acids. Germline loops: CDR1 SQVTM, CDR2 ANQGSEA. The DNA for the CDR3 is TGCAGGGCCACACTCGGACTAGCGGGAGTCAATGAGCAGTTCTTC. It yields the protein CRATLGLAGVNEQFF.

Only a few counts were recorded for this clone. The chain recombines TRBV7-9 with TRBJ1-1, with TRBD1 matching 7 bases. Germline V gene data show CDR1 as SEHNR and CDR2 as FQNEAQ (reference sequence). J lost 0 bases, V lost 5 bases, and 6 bases had no gene match. The CDR3 has 15 amino acids. The DNA of the CDR3 is TGTGCCAGCAGCACCGGGACAGCCTTGAACACTGAAGCTTTCTTT. It codes for CASSTGTALNTEAFF.

This clone was observed a few times. This CDR3 is also generated by other DNA sequences in the sample. V usage is TRBV29-1 and J usage is TRBJ2-5, with 7 bases identical to TRBD2. Germline CDR1 and CDR2: SQVTM and ANQGSEA. Unmatched junction bases numbered 3, after V lost 3 bases and J lost 2 bases. CDR3 length: 13 amino acids. The chain's CDR3 is CSVEGRGQETQYF. CDR3 sequence (DNA): TGCAGCGTTGAGGGGAGGGGTCAAGAGACCCAGTACTTC.

This clone was counted a few times. The gene calls are TRBV27 and TRBJ2-1, with 8 bases fitting TRBD2. This CDR3 contains 15 residues. The junction had 9 bases not matched to a gene; V was cut back by 5 bases and J by 6 bases. The germline V gene encodes CDR1 MNHEY and CDR2 SMNVEV (reference sequence). CDR3 sequence (DNA): TGTGCCAGCAGTACTCAGCGGGAGAATCTCAATGAGCAGTTCTTC. It encodes CASSTQRENLNEQFF.

This chain joins TRBV7-2 and TRBJ2-7; 9 bases line up with TRBD2. Trimming cost V 2 bases and J 3 bases; bases outside gene matches: 5. Germline loops: CDR1 SGHTA, CDR2 FQGNSA. This CDR3 spans 15 amino acids. The CDR3 region is CASSLLAGSGYEQYF. The CDR3 DNA sequence: TGTGCCAGCAGCTTACTAGCGGGAAGTGGCTACGAGCAGTACTTC. The entire variable domain, with the rest obtained from reference TRBV7-2 and TRBJ2-7, is as follows: GAGVSQSPSNKVTEKGKDVELRCDPISGHTALYWYRQSLGQGLEFLIYFQGNSAPDKSGLPSDRFSAERTGGSVSTLTIQRTQQEDSAVYLCASSLLAGSGYEQYFGPGTRLTVT.

This chain uses TRBV4-1 with TRBJ2-2, with 8 nucleotides matching TRBD2. Looked up from germline, CDR1 is MGHRA and CDR2 is YSYEKL. This CDR3 is 13 amino acids long. Trimming cost V 1 base and J 16 bases; bases outside gene matches: 8. Written as DNA, the CDR3 is TGCGCCAGCAGCCAAGTAGGACTAGCAGAGTCGTTTTTT. Residues: CASSQVGLAESFF.

This chain links TRBV5-1 with TRBJ1-4; a weak D match, TRBD1 (5 bases). The CDR3 extends over 16 amino acids. The V end was cut by 4 bases, the J end by 4 bases, with 17 bases between. Germline assignment: CDR1 SGHRS and CDR2 YFSETQ. The CDR3 is CASSDARDGLNEKLFF. CDR3 in DNA: TGCGCCAGCAGCGATGCTAGGGACGGACTTAATGAAAAACTGTTTTTT.

The chain combines TRBV5-5 with TRBJ1-2; D gene ambiguous. The CDR3 has 12 residues. The germline V and J ends were trimmed by 3 bases and 4 bases, with 7 bases remaining between them. Germline-derived CDR1 and CDR2 are SGHKS and YYEKEE (reference sequence). DNA for the CDR3: TGTGCCAGCAGCTCTGGGTTCTATGGCTACACCTTC. It encodes CASSSGFYGYTF.

This sequence joins TRBV7-3 and TRBJ2-1, with 11 bases that match TRBD2. In germline, CDR1 is SGHTA, CDR2 FQGTGA. CDR3 length: 16 residues. J was trimmed by 7 bases and V by 0 bases; bases with no gene match: 5. CDR3 sequence (DNA): TGTGCCAGCAGCTTAACGAAGACTAGCGGGATTAATGAGCAGTTCTTC. This gives the protein CASSLTKTSGINEQFF.

A few counts support this clone. The J gene is TRBJ2-3, the V gene TRBV23-1; possibly TRBD2 for D (6 bases). TRBV23-1 is an ORF, and what it does is uncertain. The CDR3 runs to 16 residues. Between the trimmed V and J ends, which lost 0 bases and 6 bases, there was a span of 16 bases. The CDR3 DNA is TGCGCCAGCAGTCAATCGAAGACTAGGGATTCCGATACGCAGTATTTT. Protein: CASSQSKTRDSDTQYF.

This clone has only a few counts. The rearrangement uses TRBV5-1 and TRBJ2-7, with TRBD1 matching 9 bases. This CDR3 spans 15 amino acids. V gave up 4 bases and J gave up 6 bases; unmatched junction bases: 11. The germline gives CDR1 SGHRS, CDR2 YFSETQ. The CDR3: CASSTTPGQGGEQYF. CDR3 nucleotides: TGCGCCAGCAGCACAACACCGGGACAGGGTGGCGAGCAGTACTTC.

The chain combines TRBV12-5 with TRBJ2-1; 13 bases fit TRBD2. CDR3 length: 17 amino acids. Germline assignment: CDR1 LGHNT and CDR2 FRNRAP. V lost 0 bases, J lost 7 bases, and 6 bases stayed unmatched. In DNA, the CDR3 is TGTGCTAGTGGTTTGGTACTAGGACTAGCGGGAGATAATGAGCAGTTCTTC. It yields the protein CASGLVLGLAGDNEQFF.